The T cell receptor beta chain under discussion was sequenced for a study of cytomegalovirus exposure and HLA in healthy donors. Findings and caveats of the study: The classifier, whose performance was assessed in both the original and validation cohorts, reportedly diagnosed cytomegalovirus status with high specificity and sensitivity. A few V segments could not be told apart, such as TRBV6-2 and TRBV6-3, and were left out.

In the case of this clone: No antigen is known for it.

This CDR3 is built from 17 residues. Germline CDR1 is LGHNT and CDR2 is FRNRAP. With 2 bases removed from V and 7 bases from J, the gap between germline ends came to 23 bases. The PCR contained 60 Vbeta and 13 Jbeta primers. The table came from immunoSEQ multiplex PCR; TCRdb's copy has only in-frame clones and leaves some out. The sample records tens of thousands of clones, approximately 80% being singletons. This TCR was sampled from a woman aged 40-49 years in good health and CMV-seropositive. The chain is built from TRBV12-5 and TRBJ1-2; perhaps TRBD1 as D (6 bases). Sample: PBMCs. CDR3 nucleotide sequence: TGTGCTAGTGGTTTGTACGCCGGGACATCGTCGGGAACTGGCTACACCTTC. It translates to CASGLYAGTSSGTGYTF.